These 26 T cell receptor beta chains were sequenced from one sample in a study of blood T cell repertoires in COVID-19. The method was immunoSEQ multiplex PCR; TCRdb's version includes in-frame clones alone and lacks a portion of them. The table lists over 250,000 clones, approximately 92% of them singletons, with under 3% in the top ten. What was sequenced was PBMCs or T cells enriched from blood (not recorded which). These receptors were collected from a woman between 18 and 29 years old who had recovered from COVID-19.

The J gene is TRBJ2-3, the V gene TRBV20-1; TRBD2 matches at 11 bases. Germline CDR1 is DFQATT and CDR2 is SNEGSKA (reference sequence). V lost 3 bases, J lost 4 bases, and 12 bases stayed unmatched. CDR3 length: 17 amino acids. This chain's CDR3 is CSASPTPSGGPPDTQYF. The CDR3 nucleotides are TGCAGTGCTAGTCCCACGCCTAGCGGGGGGCCACCAGATACGCAGTATTTT.

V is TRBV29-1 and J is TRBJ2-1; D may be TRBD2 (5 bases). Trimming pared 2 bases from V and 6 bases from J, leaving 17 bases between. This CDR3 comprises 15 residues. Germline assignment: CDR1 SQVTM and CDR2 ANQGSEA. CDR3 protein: CSVETRRGTSNEQFF. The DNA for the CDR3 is TGCAGCGTTGAAACTCGACGGGGTACCTCCAATGAGCAGTTCTTC.

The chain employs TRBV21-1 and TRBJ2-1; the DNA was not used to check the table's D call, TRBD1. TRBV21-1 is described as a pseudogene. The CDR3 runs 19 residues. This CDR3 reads CASPGTLLTGTISYNEQFF. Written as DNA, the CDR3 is TGTGCCAGCCCGGGGACCCTACTAACCGGGACAATCTCCTACAATGAGCAGTTCTTC.

CDR3 in amino acids: CASSLVSSGQGNGYTF. The DNA of the CDR3 is TGCGCCAGCAGCTTGGTATCCTCGGGACAGGGGAACGGCTACACCTTC. This chain joins TRBV5-1 and TRBJ1-2, with TRBD1 identical over 10 bases. Trimming cost V 0 bases and J 8 bases; bases outside gene matches: 10. This CDR3 has 16 residues. From germline, CDR1 is SGHRS and CDR2 YFSETQ. Complete variable domain (other parts from reference TRBV5-1 and TRBJ1-2): KAGVTQTPRYLIKTRGQQVTLSCSPISGHRSVSWYQQTPGQGLQFLFEYFSETQRNKGNFPGRFSGRQFSNSRSEMNVSTLELGDSALYLCASSLVSSGQGNGYTFGSGTRLTVV.

The CDR3 sequence: CASSLRVRSTGGTDTQYF. Written as DNA, the CDR3 is TGTGCCAGCAGCTTAAGAGTTAGGTCGACAGGTGGAACAGATACGCAGTATTTT. V and J are TRBV5-4 and TRBJ2-3; D possibly corresponds to TRBD1 (6 bases). V lost 2 bases, J lost 3 bases, and 22 bases lay in between. This CDR3 spans 18 amino acids. From germline, CDR1 is SGHNT and CDR2 YYREEE (reference sequence). The full variable domain, rest sourced from reference TRBV5-4 and TRBJ2-3, is ETGVTQSPTHLIKTRGQQVTLRCSSQSGHNTVSWYQQALGQGPQFIFQYYREEENGRGNFPPRFSGLQFPNYSSELNVNALELDDSALYLCASSLRVRSTGGTDTQYFGPGTRLTVL.

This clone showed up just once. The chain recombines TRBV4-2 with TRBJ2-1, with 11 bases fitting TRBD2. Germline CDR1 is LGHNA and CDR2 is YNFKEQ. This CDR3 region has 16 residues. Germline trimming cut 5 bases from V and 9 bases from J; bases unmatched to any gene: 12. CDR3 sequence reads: CASSADPGTSGSEQFF. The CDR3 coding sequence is TGTGCCAGCAGCGCGGACCCCGGGACTAGCGGAAGTGAGCAGTTCTTC.

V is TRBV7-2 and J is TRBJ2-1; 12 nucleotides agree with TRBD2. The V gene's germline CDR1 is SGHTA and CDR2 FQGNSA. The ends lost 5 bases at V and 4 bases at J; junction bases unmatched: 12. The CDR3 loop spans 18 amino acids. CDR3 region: CASSPTETSGGPYNEQFF. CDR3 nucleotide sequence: TGTGCCAGCAGCCCAACGGAGACTAGCGGGGGCCCTTACAATGAGCAGTTCTTC.

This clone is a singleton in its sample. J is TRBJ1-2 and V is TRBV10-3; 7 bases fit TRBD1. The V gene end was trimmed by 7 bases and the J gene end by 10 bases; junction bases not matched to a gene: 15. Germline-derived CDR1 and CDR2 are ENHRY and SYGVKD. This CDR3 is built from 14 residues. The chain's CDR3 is CAITSGQTGFDYTF. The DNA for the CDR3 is TGTGCCATCACCTCGGGACAGACAGGGTTCGACTACACCTTC.

The CDR3 is CAWSTTGGDQPQHF. The CDR3 DNA sequence: TGTGCCTGGAGCACCACAGGGGGGGATCAGCCCCAGCATTTT. The V and J genes are TRBV30 and TRBJ1-5; 8 bases are a match to TRBD1. The CDR3 is 14 residues long. V was pared by 3 bases and J by 5 bases, with 6 bases of the junction left unmatched. The germline V gene has CDR1 GTSNPN and CDR2 SVGIG (reference sequence).

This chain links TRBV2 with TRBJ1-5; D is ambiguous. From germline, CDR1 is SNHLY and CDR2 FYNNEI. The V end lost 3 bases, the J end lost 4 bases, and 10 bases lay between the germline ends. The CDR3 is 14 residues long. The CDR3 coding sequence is TGTGCCAGCAGTGATCGAGGGAGGAATCAGCCCCAGCATTTT. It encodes CASSDRGRNQPQHF. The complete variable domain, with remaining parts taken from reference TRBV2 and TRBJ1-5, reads EPEVTQTPSHQVTQMGQEVILRCVPISNHLYFYWYRQILGQKVEFLVSFYNNEISEKSEIFDDQFSVERPDGSNFTLKIRSTKLEDSAMYFCASSDRGRNQPQHFGDGTRLSIL.

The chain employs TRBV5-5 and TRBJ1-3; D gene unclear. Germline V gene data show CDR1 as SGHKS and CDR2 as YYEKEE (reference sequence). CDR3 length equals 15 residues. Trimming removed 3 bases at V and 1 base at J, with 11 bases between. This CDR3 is CASSSYGVSGNTIYF. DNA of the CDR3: TGTGCCAGCAGCTCCTATGGAGTGTCTGGAAACACCATATATTTT. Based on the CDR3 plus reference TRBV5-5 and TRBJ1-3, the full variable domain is DAGVTQSPTHLIKTRGQQVTLRCSPISGHKSVSWYQQVLGQGPQFIFQYYEKEERGRGNFPDRFSARQFPNYSSELNVNALLLGDSALYLCASSSYGVSGNTIYFGEGSWLTVV.

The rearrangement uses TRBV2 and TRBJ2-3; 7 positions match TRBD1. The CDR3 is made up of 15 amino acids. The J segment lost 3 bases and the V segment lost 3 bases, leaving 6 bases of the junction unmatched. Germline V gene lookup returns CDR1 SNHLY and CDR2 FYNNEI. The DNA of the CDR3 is TGTGCCAGCAGTGAGACAGGGATTAGTACAGATACGCAGTATTTT. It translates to CASSETGISTDTQYF.

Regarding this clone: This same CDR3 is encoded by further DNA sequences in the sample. The DNA of the CDR3 is TGTGCCAGTAGTATATCAGGGGAGCTGTTTTTT. This gives the protein CASSISGELFF. J is TRBJ2-2 and V is TRBV19; D is undetermined. This CDR3 is 11 amino acids long. Per germline, CDR1 LNHDA and CDR2 SQIVND (reference sequence). The V and J ends lost 2 bases and 8 bases respectively, with 3 bases between them. The full variable domain, in which reference TRBV19 and TRBJ2-2 provide the parts outside the CDR3, is DGGITQSPKYLFRKEGQNVTLSCEQNLNHDAMYWYRQDPGQGLRLIYYSQIVNDFQKGDIAEGYSVSREKKESFPLTVTSAQKNPTAFYLCASSISGELFFGEGSRLTVL.

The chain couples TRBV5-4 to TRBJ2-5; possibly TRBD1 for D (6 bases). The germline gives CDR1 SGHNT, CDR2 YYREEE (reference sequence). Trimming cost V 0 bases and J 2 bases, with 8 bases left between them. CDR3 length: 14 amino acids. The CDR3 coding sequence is TGTGCCAGCAGCTTGGGACAGGCGCAAGAGACCCAGTACTTC. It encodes CASSLGQAQETQYF.

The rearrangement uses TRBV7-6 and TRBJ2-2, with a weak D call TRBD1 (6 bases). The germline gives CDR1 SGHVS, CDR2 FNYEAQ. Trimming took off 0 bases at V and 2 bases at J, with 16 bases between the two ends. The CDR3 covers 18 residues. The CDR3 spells CASSLAIQNRVNTGELFF. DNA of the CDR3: TGTGCCAGCAGCTTAGCGATACAAAACAGGGTCAACACCGGGGAGCTGTTTTTT.

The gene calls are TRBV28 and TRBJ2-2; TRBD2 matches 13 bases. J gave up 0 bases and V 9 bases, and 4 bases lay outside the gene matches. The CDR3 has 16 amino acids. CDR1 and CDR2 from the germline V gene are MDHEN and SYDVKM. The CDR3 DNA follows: TGTGCCAGTTTACTAGCGGGGGGGCCGAACACCGGGGAGCTGTTTTTT. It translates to CASLLAGGPNTGELFF.

CDR3 in DNA: TGCGCCAGCAGCTCGATAAAGCCGGACAGGCCCAGCAATCAGCCCCAGCATTTT. It yields the protein CASSSIKPDRPSNQPQHF. The chain combines TRBV5-1 with TRBJ1-5; TRBD1 matches at 7 bases. The length of the CDR3 is 18 residues. The germline V gene has CDR1 SGHRS and CDR2 YFSETQ. The J segment lost 1 base and the V segment lost 3 bases, leaving 13 bases of the junction unmatched. Combining the CDR3 with reference TRBV5-1 and TRBJ1-5 gives the whole variable domain KAGVTQTPRYLIKTRGQQVTLSCSPISGHRSVSWYQQTPGQGLQFLFEYFSETQRNKGNFPGRFSGRQFSNSRSEMNVSTLELGDSALYLCASSSIKPDRPSNQPQHFGDGTRLSIL.

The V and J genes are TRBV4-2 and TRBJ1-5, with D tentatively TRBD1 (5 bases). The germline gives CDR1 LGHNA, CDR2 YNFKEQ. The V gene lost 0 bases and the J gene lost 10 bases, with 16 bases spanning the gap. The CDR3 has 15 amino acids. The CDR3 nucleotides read TGTGCCAGCAGCCAAGAACCGACAGTCCCCAGCCCCCAGCATTTT. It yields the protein CASSQEPTVPSPQHF.

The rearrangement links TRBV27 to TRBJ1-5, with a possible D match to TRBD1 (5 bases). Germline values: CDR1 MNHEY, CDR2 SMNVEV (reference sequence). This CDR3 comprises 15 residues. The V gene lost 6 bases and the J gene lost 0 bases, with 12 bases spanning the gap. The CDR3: CASSQGGPSNQPQHF. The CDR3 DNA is TGTGCCAGCAGCCAGGGCGGCCCTAGCAATCAGCCCCAGCATTTT.

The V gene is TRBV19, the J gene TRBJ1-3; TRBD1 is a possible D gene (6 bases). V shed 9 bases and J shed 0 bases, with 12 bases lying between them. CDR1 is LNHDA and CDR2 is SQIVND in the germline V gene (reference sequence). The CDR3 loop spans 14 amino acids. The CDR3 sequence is CASSPGASGNTIYF. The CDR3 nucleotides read TGTGCCAGCTCCCCAGGGGCCTCTGGAAACACCATATATTTT.

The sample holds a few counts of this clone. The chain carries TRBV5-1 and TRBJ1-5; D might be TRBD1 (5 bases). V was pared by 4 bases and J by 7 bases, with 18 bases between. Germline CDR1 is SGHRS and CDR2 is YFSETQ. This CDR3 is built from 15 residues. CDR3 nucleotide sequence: TGCGCCAGCAGCCCAGCGCCCCAGGGAGGACAGCCCCAGCATTTT. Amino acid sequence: CASSPAPQGGQPQHF.

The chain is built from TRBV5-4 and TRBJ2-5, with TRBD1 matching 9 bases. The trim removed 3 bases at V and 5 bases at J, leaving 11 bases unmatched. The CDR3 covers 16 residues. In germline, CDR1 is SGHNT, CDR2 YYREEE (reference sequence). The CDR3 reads CASSSLTGGNGETQYF. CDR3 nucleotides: TGTGCCAGCAGCTCTCTGACAGGGGGTAATGGGGAGACCCAGTACTTC.

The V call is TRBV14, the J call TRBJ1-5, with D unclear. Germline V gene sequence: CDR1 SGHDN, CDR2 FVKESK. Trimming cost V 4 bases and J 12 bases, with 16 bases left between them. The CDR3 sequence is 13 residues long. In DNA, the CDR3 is TGTGCCAGCAGCCCTACGACAAAGAGCCGCCAGCATTTT. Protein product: CASSPTTKSRQHF.

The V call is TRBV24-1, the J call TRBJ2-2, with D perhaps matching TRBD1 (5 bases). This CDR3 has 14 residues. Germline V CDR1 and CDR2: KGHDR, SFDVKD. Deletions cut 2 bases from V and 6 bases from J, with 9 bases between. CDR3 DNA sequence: TGTGCCACCAGTGATTCCCAGACAGCCGGGGAGCTGTTTTTT. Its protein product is CATSDSQTAGELFF.

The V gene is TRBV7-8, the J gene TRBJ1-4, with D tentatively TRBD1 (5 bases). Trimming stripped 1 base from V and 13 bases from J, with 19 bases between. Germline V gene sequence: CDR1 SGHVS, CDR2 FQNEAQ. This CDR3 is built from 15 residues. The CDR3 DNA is TGTGCCAGCAGCTTAGGGGGGGACGGCCTTGGACGACTGTTTTTT. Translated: CASSLGGDGLGRLFF.

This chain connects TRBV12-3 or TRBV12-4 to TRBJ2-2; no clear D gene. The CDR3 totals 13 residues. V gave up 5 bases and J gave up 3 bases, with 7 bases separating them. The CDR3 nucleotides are TGTGCCAGCAGTACCCAGGACACCGGGGAGCTGTTTTTT. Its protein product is CASSTQDTGELFF.